This is a list of T cell receptor beta chains from one sample in a study of T cells in Graves' hyperthyroidism and ophthalmopathy. Each CDR3 protein is one row after TCRdb ran MiXCR on the multiplex PCR reads. The table includes some 370,000 distinct CDR3 sequences, around an eighth detected once. Source material: blood. Source of these receptors: a man aged 50 to 60 with Graves' ophthalmopathy. Both conserved end residues are part of each CDR3. Fields, in order: D gene, clone size, J gene, V gene, CDR3 DNA, CDR3 protein. The D gene is left open where the match is weak. Some rows mark clone size as missing; the rest say once, few, many or name a class of expanded clone.

D: NA; size: NA; J: TRBJ2-5; V: TRBV28; DNA: TGTGCCAGCAGTTTTCCCGTGCAGGGGAACCCTAGCTTTCGTGAGACCCAGTACTTC; CDR3: CASSFPVQGNPSFRETQYF
D: NA; size: few; J: TRBJ2-1; V: TRBV18; DNA: TGTGCCAGCTCACCACCCATAAGAAAAATTTTTCCCTACAATGAGCAGTTCTTC; CDR3: CASSPPIRKIFPYNEQFF
D: TRBD2; size: many; J: TRBJ2-3; V: TRBV7-9; DNA: TGTGCCAGCAGCTCCCACCGACTAGCGGGACTTTCAGATACGCAGTATTTT; CDR3: CASSSHRLAGLSDTQYF
D: TRBD2; size: NA; J: TRBJ2-4; V: TRBV7-9; DNA: TGTGCCAGCAGACCTGCTAGGCTAGCGGGAGTCGGAAACATTCAGTACTTC; CDR3: CASRPARLAGVGNIQYF
D: TRBD2; size: many; J: TRBJ2-7; V: TRBV20-1; DNA: TGCAGTGCTAGGGGACTAGCGGGAGGGAGGCAGTACTTC; CDR3: CSARGLAGGRQYF
D: TRBD2; size: many; J: TRBJ2-7; V: TRBV29-1; DNA: TGCAGCGCGGGGGGGCTGAACGAGCAGTACTTC; CDR3: CSAGGLNEQYF
D: NA; size: many; J: TRBJ2-3; V: TRBV3-1; DNA: TGTGCCAGCAGCCCCCTGGGACTTCCCAGCACAGATACGCAGTATTTT; CDR3: CASSPLGLPSTDTQYF
D: NA; size: many; J: TRBJ2-7; V: TRBV7-2; DNA: TGTGCCAGCAGCTTATCAACAGGCAAAGACGAGCAGTACTTC; CDR3: CASSLSTGKDEQYF
D: TRBD1; size: few; J: TRBJ1-1; V: TRBV4-1; DNA: TGCGCCAGCAGCCAAGAGCCAGACAGGGGGAGGATTGGCACTGAAGCTTTCTTT; CDR3: CASSQEPDRGRIGTEAFF
D: TRBD2; size: many; J: TRBJ2-1; V: TRBV3-1; DNA: TGTGCCAGCAGCCAAGGGGGGAGGGCCTTCTACAATGAGCAGTTCTTC; CDR3: CASSQGGRAFYNEQFF
D: NA; size: many; J: TRBJ2-7; V: TRBV7-9; DNA: TGTGCCAGCAGCTTTGGGTATGGCGGGATACCCTACGAGCAGTACTTC; CDR3: CASSFGYGGIPYEQYF
D: NA; size: NA; J: TRBJ2-7; V: TRBV13; DNA: TGTGCCAGCAGCTCCGGACTCCGTCAGGAGCAGTACTTC; CDR3: CASSSGLRQEQYF
D: NA; size: few; J: TRBJ2-5; V: TRBV6-1; DNA: TGTGCCAGCAGCGACACTGGTAACCAAGAGACCCAGTACTTC; CDR3: CASSDTGNQETQYF
D: NA; size: NA; J: TRBJ2-1; V: TRBV13; DNA: TGTGCCAGCAGCTCGAGACGTAACGCCGGGGGTCGGGATCCGTTCTTC; CDR3: CASSSRRNAGGRDPFF
D: NA; size: NA; J: TRBJ1-1; V: TRBV11-2; DNA: TGTGCCAGCAGCTTAGATCGACAGGTTGCGTTGGCTTTCTTT; CDR3: CASSLDRQVALAFF
D: NA; size: many; J: TRBJ1-1; V: TRBV20-1; DNA: TGCAGTGCTAGAGATGGGTTCGGAACTGAAGCTTTCTTT; CDR3: CSARDGFGTEAFF
D: NA; size: NA; J: TRBJ2-7; V: TRBV30; DNA: TGTGCCTGCCGGGGACACCGGTCCTACGAGCAGTACTTC; CDR3: CACRGHRSYEQYF
D: NA; size: many; J: TRBJ2-1; V: TRBV20-1; DNA: TGCAGTGCTAGAGAATCGAGATCTATCTACAATGAGCAGTTCTTC; CDR3: CSARESRSIYNEQFF
D: TRBD2; size: many; J: TRBJ2-3; V: TRBV6-1; DNA: TGTGCCAGCAGTTACACCCAACCGGGGGGAGGCAAGACAGATACGCAGTATTTT; CDR3: CASSYTQPGGGKTDTQYF
D: TRBD2; size: many; J: TRBJ2-7; V: TRBV11-2; DNA: TGTGCCAGCAGCTACGGACTAGCCCCCTACGAGCAGTACTTC; CDR3: CASSYGLAPYEQYF
D: NA; size: NA; J: TRBJ1-1; V: TRBV27; DNA: TGTGCCAGCAGTTTCCGGGGGGGGGGGCGTCGGGCTGAAGCTTTCTTT; CDR3: CASSFRGGGRRAEAFF
D: TRBD2; size: many; J: TRBJ2-1; V: TRBV11-2; DNA: TGTGCCAGCAGCCACCTAGCGGGAAATATCAATGAGCAGTTCTTC; CDR3: CASSHLAGNINEQFF
D: NA; size: many; J: TRBJ1-6; V: TRBV20-1; DNA: TGCAGTGCTAGAGCTTGGCCGAATAATTCACCCCTCCACTTT; CDR3: CSARAWPNNSPLHF
D: NA; size: many; J: TRBJ2-5; V: TRBV11-2; DNA: TGTGCCAGCAGCCCTTACCCTTTAGCGCGGGCTAAGGATACCCAGTACTTC; CDR3: CASSPYPLARAKDTQYF
D: NA; size: many; J: TRBJ2-1; V: TRBV7-9; DNA: TGTGCCAGCAGCTTAGTGGGCGGGGCTTCCTACAATGAGCAGTTCTTC; CDR3: CASSLVGGASYNEQFF
D: NA; size: once; J: TRBJ2-2; V: TRBV19; DNA: TGTGCCAGTAGTATGGGGGAACCCAAATCGAGCACCGGGGAGCTGTTTTTT; CDR3: CASSMGEPKSSTGELFF
D: NA; size: many; J: TRBJ2-3; V: TRBV11-2; DNA: TGTGCCAGCAGCTCCTTCGGCAGGCTAGTCACAGATACGCAGTATTTT; CDR3: CASSSFGRLVTDTQYF
D: TRBD1; size: many; J: TRBJ1-2; V: TRBV30; DNA: TGTGCCTGGAGGGCCGGGACAGGGGGCCTTGGCTACACCTTC; CDR3: CAWRAGTGGLGYTF
D: TRBD2; size: many; J: TRBJ2-5; V: TRBV12-3/TRBV12-4; DNA: TGTGCCAGCAGCCTCCTTGGTTTTGCGGGAGGGAAAAAAGAGACCCAGTACTTC; CDR3: CASSLLGFAGGKKETQYF
D: NA; size: few; J: TRBJ2-1; V: TRBV29-1; DNA: TGCAGCGTGTATGAGGGGGGGGTCTACAATGAGCAGTTCTTC; CDR3: CSVYEGGVYNEQFF
D: NA; size: few; J: TRBJ2-3; V: TRBV5-4; DNA: TGTGCCAGCAGCTTGGGCCAGCGAGGGACCACAGATACGCAGTATTTT; CDR3: CASSLGQRGTTDTQYF
D: TRBD2; size: few; J: TRBJ2-1; V: TRBV7-9; DNA: TGTGCCAGCAGCTTAGGGTTGGGACTAGCGGCCGAGCAGTTCTTC; CDR3: CASSLGLGLAAEQFF
D: NA; size: NA; J: TRBJ1-1; V: TRBV20-1; DNA: TGCAGTGCTACCCCCGAAGGGGCGAACACTGAAGCTTTCTTT; CDR3: CSATPEGANTEAFF
D: NA; size: few; J: TRBJ2-2; V: TRBV12-3/TRBV12-4; DNA: TGTGCCAGCAGTTTTATGGCCACCGGGGAGCTGTTTTTT; CDR3: CASSFMATGELFF
D: NA; size: many; J: TRBJ1-1; V: TRBV29-1; DNA: TGCAGCGCGACCGTGGGGAGGGGGACTGAAGCTTTCTTT; CDR3: CSATVGRGTEAFF
D: NA; size: few; J: TRBJ1-4; V: TRBV12-3/TRBV12-4; DNA: TGTGCCAGCAGTTTGTACAGCTCTAATGAAAAACTGTTTTTT; CDR3: CASSLYSSNEKLFF
D: NA; size: few; J: TRBJ1-1; V: TRBV29-1; DNA: TGCAGCGTTGAAGGGCCTGAAGCTTTCTTT; CDR3: CSVEGPEAFF
D: TRBD2; size: many; J: TRBJ2-7; V: TRBV20-1; DNA: TGCAGTGCCACCGGACTAGCGGGAGAGGTCGGGGGCGAGCAGTACTTC; CDR3: CSATGLAGEVGGEQYF
D: NA; size: few; J: TRBJ2-7; V: TRBV9; DNA: TGTGCCAGCAGCGTAGAGGGGGGCACCTACGAGCAGTACTTC; CDR3: CASSVEGGTYEQYF
D: TRBD2; size: NA; J: TRBJ2-5; V: TRBV7-9; DNA: TGTGCCAGCAGTAGGACTAGCGCCAACCAAGAGACCCAGTACTTC; CDR3: CASSRTSANQETQYF
D: TRBD2; size: NA; J: TRBJ2-1; V: TRBV12-3/TRBV12-4; DNA: TGTGCCAGCACCATAGCGGGAGGGCAGGACAATGAGCAGTTCTTC; CDR3: CASTIAGGQDNEQFF
D: NA; size: many; J: TRBJ1-1; V: TRBV11-2; DNA: TGTGCCAGCAGCTTAGAACGGTCGGGTGAAGCTTTCTTT; CDR3: CASSLERSGEAFF